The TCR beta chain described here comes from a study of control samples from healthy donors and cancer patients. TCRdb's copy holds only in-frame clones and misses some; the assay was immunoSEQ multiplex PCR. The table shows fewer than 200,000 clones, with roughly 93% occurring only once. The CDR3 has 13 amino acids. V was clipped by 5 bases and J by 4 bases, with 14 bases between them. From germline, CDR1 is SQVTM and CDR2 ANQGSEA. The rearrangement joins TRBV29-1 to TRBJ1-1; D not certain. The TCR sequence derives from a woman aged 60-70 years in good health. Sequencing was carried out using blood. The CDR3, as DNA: TGCAGCGTTAAAGCTCAGGAGAGCACTGAAGCTTTCTTT. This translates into CSVKAQESTEAFF.